These 16 T cell receptor beta chains share one sample of origin, sequenced in a study of regulatory T cells in long-lasting Graves disease. As for time point: newly diagnosed GD, antithyroid drugs for less than 3 months. After RNA was extracted from PBMCs, the TCR library was made from it. Assembly of TCR beta libraries relied on iRepertoire HTBI primers together with Arm-PCR of CDR3 regions. TCRdb ran MiXCR on the multiplex PCR reads and lists one entry per CDR3 protein. The table records hundreds of thousands of distinct CDR3 sequences, roughly 18% of them present only once. Source: peripheral blood mononuclear cells (PBMCs), taken at new diagnosis, from a patient treated with antithyroid drugs. These receptors originate from a female donor with Graves disease.

The chain combines TRBV4-1 with TRBJ2-5; no firm D call. The CDR3 has 17 amino acids. CDR1 MGHRA and CDR2 YSYEKL come from the germline V gene. V dropped 1 base and J dropped 0 bases, with 15 bases sitting between them. The CDR3 nucleotides are TGCGCCAGCAGCCAAGTCGTGTTTACCCCTAACCAAGAGACCCAGTACTTC. It codes for CASSQVVFTPNQETQYF.

This sequence joins TRBV11-2 and TRBJ2-7; the match to TRBD1 covers 10 bases. The CDR3 length is 16 residues. V lost 5 bases to trimming and J lost 9 bases; unmatched junction nucleotides: 16. Per the germline V gene, CDR1 is SGHAT and CDR2 is FQNNGV. The CDR3 DNA sequence: TGTGCCAGCAGCCAAGAAGTGTGGGACAGGGGTGTCGGGCAGTACTTC. Translating it yields CASSQEVWDRGVGQYF.

This clonotype was counted ten times or more. The chain carries TRBV20-1 and TRBJ1-3; unclear D gene. CDR1 and CDR2 from the germline V gene are DFQATT and SNEGSKA (reference sequence). There are 14 residues in the CDR3. Trimming stripped 3 bases from V and 4 bases from J, with 13 bases between. In nucleotides, the CDR3 is TGCAGTGCTAGTCGAAGGGTGTCAGGAAACACCATATATTTT. This encodes CSASRRVSGNTIYF.

Of note for this clonotype: This clone may be a read error of a much larger clone one base away. The chain is built from TRBV4-2 and TRBJ1-2, with 7 bases that match TRBD1. This CDR3 is 15 amino acids long. Germline V gene data show CDR1 as LGHNA and CDR2 as YNFKEQ. Unmatched junction bases numbered 8, after V lost 5 bases and J lost 2 bases. CDR3 nucleotides: TGTGCCAGCAGCTACTCGGGGACAGAGAACTATGGCTACACCTTC. Its translation is CASSYSGTENYGYTF.

This clonotype has at least ten counts. This chain connects TRBV13 to TRBJ2-1; D call uncertain. Trimming stripped 3 bases from V and 4 bases from J, with 7 bases between. Per the germline V gene, CDR1 is PRHDT and CDR2 is FYEKMQ (reference sequence). CDR3 length: 13 residues. CDR3 nucleotides: TGTGCCAGCAGCTTGACATATTACAATGAGCAGTTCTTC. Amino acid sequence: CASSLTYYNEQFF. The variable domain in full, completed from reference TRBV13 and TRBJ2-1, reads AAGVIQSPRHLIKEKRETATLKCYPIPRHDTVYWYQQGPGQDPQFLISFYEKMQSDKGSIPDRFSAQQFSDYHSELNMSSLELGDSALYFCASSLTYYNEQFFGPGTRLTVL.

This clonotype was seen ten or more times. The chain uses TRBV11-3 and TRBJ1-1; possibly TRBD1 for D (5 bases). Germline V lookup: CDR1 SGHNT, CDR2 YENEEA. The CDR3 sequence is 14 residues long. Trimming left V 8 bases short and J 1 base short, with 14 bases between. The CDR3 spells CASWVGGGNTEAFF. CDR3 in DNA: TGTGCCAGCTGGGTGGGTGGGGGGAACACTGAAGCTTTCTTT.

This clonotype was picked up many times. The V gene is TRBV9, the J gene TRBJ2-2; maybe TRBD1 (6 bases). Between the trimmed V and J ends, which lost 5 bases and 2 bases, there was a span of 13 bases. The CDR3 contains 15 residues. The germline CDR1 and CDR2 sequences are SGDLS and YYNGEE. CDR3 sequence reads: CASRKGDINTGELFF. The CDR3 DNA sequence: TGTGCCAGCAGAAAGGGGGATATAAACACCGGGGAGCTGTTTTTT.

This clonotype was counted ten times or more. The gene calls are TRBV5-1 and TRBJ1-1; D gene uncertain. Looked up from germline, CDR1 is SGHRS and CDR2 is YFSETQ. The V end lost 1 base, the J end lost 0 bases, and 4 bases lay between the germline ends. This CDR3 is 13 amino acids long. The CDR3, as DNA: TGCGCCAGCAGCTTGCCCTTGAACACTGAAGCTTTCTTT. Its protein product is CASSLPLNTEAFF.

This clonotype turned up a few times. J is TRBJ2-2 and V is TRBV10-3; no clear D gene. The CDR3 has 13 residues. V was pared by 6 bases and J by 4 bases, with 9 bases between. In germline, CDR1 is ENHRY, CDR2 SYGVKD. The CDR3 DNA reads TGTGCCATCAGGGGCGATGCCACCGGGGAGCTGTTTTTT. Translated: CAIRGDATGELFF.

This chain connects TRBV6-2 or TRBV6-3 to TRBJ2-7; 11 bases map to TRBD2. TRBJ2-3 explains the end of the DNA better; the J call may be wrong. The germline V gene has CDR1 MNHEY and CDR2 SVGEGT. The CDR3 consists of 18 residues. DNA for the CDR3: TGTGCCAGCAGTGAAGAGGTTAGCGGGAGGGCCCGGATAGATACGCAGTATTTT. Translated: CASSEEVSGRARIDTQYF.

This clonotype was counted a few times. At one boundary the junction diverges from the germline segment, which might be a read error. The rearrangement joins TRBV4-1 to TRBJ2-7; perhaps D is TRBD1 or TRBD2 (10 bases each). The CDR3 loop spans 21 amino acids. Germline CDR1 and CDR2: MGHRA and YSYEKL. CDR3 DNA sequence: TGCGCCAGCAGCCAAAAGGGGGACAGGGGAAATCTAGCGGGAGTTCTCCACGAGCAGCACTTC. This codes for CASSQKGDRGNLAGVLHEQHF.

This clonotype was recorded many times. The chain couples TRBV19 to TRBJ2-7; 7 bases fit TRBD1. The J segment lost 2 bases and the V segment lost 4 bases, leaving 2 bases of the junction unmatched. CDR3 length equals 13 residues. Germline CDR1 LNHDA, CDR2 SQIVND (reference sequence). The CDR3 bases are TGTGCCAGTAGTAGGGGACAGACCTACGAGCAGTACTTC. Encoded protein: CASSRGQTYEQYF.

As regards this clonotype: No conserved phenylalanine or tryptophan is present at the end of the CDR3, so a read error is the likely explanation. The DNA is omitted, as the CDR3 cannot be located on it reliably, and the CDR3 follows TCRdb's listing. The chain recombines TRBV5-1 with TRBJ2-7. The CDR3 length equals 14 residues, ends included. Germline loops: CDR1 SGHRS, CDR2 YFSETQ. CDR3 loop: CASSLGLGAYELYL.

Notes on this clonotype: A clone one base away is much larger, so this may be a read error. The gene calls are TRBV27 and TRBJ2-1; D gene unclear. This CDR3 has 17 residues. The V gene's germline CDR1 is MNHEY and CDR2 SMNVEV (reference sequence). CDR3 sequence reads: CASSLLAQPGPYNEQLF. The CDR3 DNA reads as TGTGCCAGCAGTTTATTGGCTCAGCCAGGACCCTACAATGAGCAGCTCTTC.

This sequence joins TRBV19 and TRBJ2-2, with TRBD2 matching 11 bases. The CDR3 length is 16 residues. Germline V gene lookup returns CDR1 LNHDA and CDR2 SQIVND (reference sequence). With 5 bases clipped from V and 6 bases from J, the junction kept 8 bases outside the gene matches. Written as DNA, the CDR3 is TGTGCCAGTAGTGATACTAGCGGGAGAAGGGCCGGGGAGCTGTTTTTT. Translation gives CASSDTSGRRAGELFF.

This clonotype was detected many times. V usage is TRBV6-1 and J usage is TRBJ2-3; D unclear. The CDR3 is 17 amino acids. CDR1 and CDR2 from the germline V gene are MNHNS and SASEGT. V shed 2 bases and J shed 0 bases, with 15 bases lying between them. CDR3 residues: CASSEIIRITSTDTQYF. The CDR3, as DNA: TGTGCCAGCAGTGAAATAATCCGGATCACTAGCACAGATACGCAGTATTTT.